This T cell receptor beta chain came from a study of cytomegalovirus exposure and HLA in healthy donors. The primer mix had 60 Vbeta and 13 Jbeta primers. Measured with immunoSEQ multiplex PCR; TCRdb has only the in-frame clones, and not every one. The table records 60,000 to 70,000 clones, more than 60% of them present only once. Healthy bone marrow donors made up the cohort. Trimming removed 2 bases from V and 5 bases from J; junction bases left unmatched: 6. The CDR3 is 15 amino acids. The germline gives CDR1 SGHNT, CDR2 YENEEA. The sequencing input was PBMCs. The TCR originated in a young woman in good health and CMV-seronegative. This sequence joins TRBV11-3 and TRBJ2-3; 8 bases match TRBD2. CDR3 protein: CASSLRREAIDTQYF. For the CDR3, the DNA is TGTGCCAGCAGCTTAAGGCGGGAGGCCATAGATACGCAGTATTTT. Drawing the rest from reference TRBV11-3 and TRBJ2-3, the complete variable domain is EAGVVQSPRYKIIEKKQPVAFWCNPISGHNTLYWYLQNLGQGPELLIRYENEEAVDDSQLPKDRFSAERLKGVDSTLKIQPAELGDSAVYLCASSLRREAIDTQYFGPGTRLTVL.